This T cell receptor beta chain appears in the sequencing data of a study of blood T cell repertoires in COVID-19 (dated by TCRdb to the early 2020s). Notes on the research overall: Samples covering the acute and convalescent phases of COVID-19 were provided by collaborators in the United States, Italy and Spain. The prospective study material was composed of cDNA or gDNA derived from T cells, B-cell-depleted T cells, or PBMCs. The dataset comprised deeply sampled blood TCRbeta repertoires from subjects exposed to, actively infected with, or recovered from COVID-19. The repertoires were made available in a free public database intended to serve as a resource for research on the immune response to SARS-CoV-2. The samples were drawn from two sources: the first 160 participants of the ongoing ImmuneRACE study, and 1,000 to 1,500 subjects contributed by 6 global collaborators. Nearly every sample came with metadata listing a de-identified subject ID, COVID-19 status, age in years and sex. Where available, HLA class I and class II types were obtained from metadata supplied by the sample provider rather than from assay-based typing. On the study overall, not on this receptor specifically: The quantity of clinical and demographic metadata differed by source and by participant and was supplied without curation.

Trimming takes 0 bases off V and 6 bases off J; junction bases not matched to a gene: 9. The CDR3, from cysteine to phenylalanine, totals 16 residues. The kept DNA is CDR3 alone, 48 bases in frame from the first base. The germline V gene (reference sequence) supplies CDR1 LNHNV and CDR2 YYDKDF. The immunoSEQ Assay, a bias-controlled multiplex PCR, was used to amplify TCRbeta CDR3 regions from genomic DNA. The authors' pipeline ran thus. Within the assay, amplification of reference gene primers was used to estimate how many nucleated cells each sample contained. To quantify the absolute abundance of each unique TCRbeta CDR3 rearrangement, sequence reads were collapsed and filtered. For each sample, productive Simpson clonality was calculated by taking the square root of Simpson's diversity index across productive rearrangements. TCRdb took over this immuneACCESS table, retaining in-frame rearrangements with V and J assigned. Such tables are incomplete; in checked studies, under half of the missing clones stem from an unresolved V gene, and the remainder is unexplained. V and J calls and clone size come straight from that table; D and trimming were deduced from the DNA. Here the sample has about 160,000 clones; about 90% occur a single time. The ten largest account for roughly 4.1% of the sample.

In regard to this clone: Its recognized antigen is unknown. No much larger clone exists at a distance of one base, and base qualities are not known.

Collaborating institutions collected whole blood in K2EDTA tubes following their own protocols. For TCRbeta analysis, collaborator samples were shipped as frozen whole blood, as isolated PBMCs, or as DNA extracted from either sample type. Sample: peripheral blood. The sequence was collected from a woman in her seventies with acute or convalescent COVID-19. The rearranged segments are TRBV15 and TRBJ2-7, and TRBD1 matches 9 of the central bases. The sequence in DNA is TGTGCCACCAGCAGAGATCCCGGACAGGGGACGGGCGAGCAGTACTTC. Its translation reads: CATSRDPGQGTGEQYF.